Below, 13 T cell receptor beta chains from the same sample are listed, as sequenced in a study of shared clonotypes between healthy human individuals. Method: immunoSEQ multiplex PCR; TCRdb's copy keeps in-frame clones and lacks some. This sample carries approximately 1.5 million clones, 98% of them seen once, and the ten largest clones take about 0.35%. Input material: naive CD4+ T cells sorted from blood. Documented subset: CD45RA+ positively selected. These receptors were obtained from a man aged 25-45 years in good health.

The rearrangement joins TRBV7-6 to TRBJ2-3, with D unclear. Germline lookup yields CDR1 SGHVS and CDR2 FNYEAQ. CDR3 length: 14 residues. Trimming removed 3 bases from V and 11 bases from J, with 18 bases in between. CDR3 coding DNA: TGTGCCAGCAGCTTTGAGTTTGGTAGCCGGGTGCAGTATTTT. Protein product: CASSFEFGSRVQYF.

This clone was observed a single time. CDR3 nucleotide sequence: TGTGCCAGCTCTCCCAGGGGGCGCTTGGATCAGCCCCAGCATTTT. It encodes CASSPRGRLDQPQHF. The rearrangement links TRBV18 to TRBJ1-5, with 8 bases identical to TRBD1. Losses at the gene ends were 6 bases for V and 5 bases for J; bases not matched to a gene: 9. The CDR3 runs to 15 residues. Per the germline V gene, CDR1 is KGHSH and CDR2 is LQKENI.

The table lists this clone with a count of one. The chain couples TRBV12-2 to TRBJ2-7; the D call of TRBD2 is as the table states it, not checked on the DNA. TRBV12-2 counts as a pseudogene. This CDR3 contains 14 residues. The CDR3 here is CASRSGDYGYEQYF. In DNA form, the CDR3 reads TGTGCAAGTCGCTCTGGGGACTACGGCTACGAGCAGTACTTC.

In regard to this clone: This sample includes further DNA sequences coding for the same CDR3. The chain combines TRBV5-4 with TRBJ2-5, with D hard to call. The CDR3 consists of 14 residues. The germline V gene encodes CDR1 SGHNT and CDR2 YYREEE (reference sequence). V lost 0 bases to trimming and J lost 2 bases, with 8 bases between them. The CDR3 DNA sequence: TGTGCCAGCAGCTTGGGAACAGCTCAAGAGACCCAGTACTTC. Amino acid sequence: CASSLGTAQETQYF.

This chain uses TRBV19 with TRBJ1-5; possibly TRBD1 for D (6 bases). V dropped 6 bases and J dropped 4 bases, with 16 bases sitting between them. The CDR3 is 15 residues long. The germline gives CDR1 LNHDA, CDR2 SQIVND (reference sequence). This CDR3 is CASRPDREQNQPQHF. Here the CDR3 DNA reads TGTGCCAGTAGACCGGACAGAGAACAAAATCAGCCCCAGCATTTT.

DNA of the CDR3: TGTGCCAGCAGCTTAGAGCGCGGGGTTGGCGAGCAGTACTTC. Amino acid sequence: CASSLERGVGEQYF. V is TRBV7-9 and J is TRBJ2-7; tentatively, D is TRBD2 (6 bases). Germline CDR1 and CDR2: SEHNR and FQNEAQ (reference sequence). The CDR3 sequence is 14 residues long. V gave up 1 base and J gave up 6 bases, with 13 bases separating them.

This sequence joins TRBV19 and TRBJ2-5; 10 bases map to TRBD2. Germline CDR1 is LNHDA and CDR2 is SQIVND (reference sequence). The CDR3 spans 15 residues. V dropped 6 bases and J dropped 5; count of bases not matched to a gene: 9. Here the CDR3 DNA reads TGTGCCAGTAGGTTAGCGGGAGGAGGATGGGAGACCCAGTACTTC. Translation: CASRLAGGGWETQYF.

The chain is built from TRBV6-4 and TRBJ2-1; D gene ambiguous. CDR3 size: 16 residues. Trimming pared 6 bases from V and 0 bases from J, leaving 15 bases between. CDR1 is MRHNA, CDR2 SNTAGT, per germline. The CDR3 protein is CASSVTAASSYNEQFF. In DNA form, the CDR3 reads TGTGCCAGCAGCGTTACCGCAGCTTCCTCCTACAATGAGCAGTTCTTC.

The chain couples TRBV6-1 to TRBJ2-6; 8 positions match TRBD1. Germline V gene data show CDR1 as MNHNS and CDR2 as SASEGT. The CDR3 is 19 residues long. Trimming cost V 3 bases and J 0 bases; bases outside gene matches: 10. CDR3 coding DNA: TGTGCCAGCAGTGAGTTTGTTCGCGACAGGGGCTCTGGGGCCAACGTCCTGACTTTC. Translated: CASSEFVRDRGSGANVLTF.

This clone was counted once. The V and J genes are TRBV2 and TRBJ2-3, with D tentatively TRBD1 (6 bases). The V and J ends lost 5 bases and 0 bases respectively, with 15 bases between them. CDR1 and CDR2 (germline): SNHLY, FYNNEI. The CDR3 extends over 16 amino acids. CDR3 in DNA: TGTGCCAGCAGTAACCACAGGGTACCTAGCACAGATACGCAGTATTTT. It codes for CASSNHRVPSTDTQYF.

The gene calls are TRBV27 and TRBJ2-1, with TRBD2 identical over 10 bases. Germline V CDR1 and CDR2: MNHEY, SMNVEV (reference sequence). The CDR3 totals 17 residues. Losses at the gene ends were 5 bases for V and 7 bases for J; bases not matched to a gene: 14. The CDR3 sequence is CASSHRSGRLLRNEQFF. The CDR3 region has the DNA TGTGCCAGCAGTCACCGTAGCGGGAGGCTTTTGAGGAATGAGCAGTTCTTC.

The chain couples TRBV7-2 to TRBJ2-7, with D possibly matching TRBD1 (6 bases). V gave up 2 bases and J gave up 4 bases, with 21 bases separating them. This CDR3 has 17 residues. Per germline, CDR1 SGHTA and CDR2 FQGNSA. CDR3 nucleotide sequence: TGTGCCAGCAGCTTAATGTCTTGGGGGCCTGGTGGGTACGAGCAGTACTTC. Encoded protein: CASSLMSWGPGGYEQYF.

The chain has TRBV5-1 and TRBJ2-7, with a weak D call TRBD2 (6 bases). Germline V gene sequence: CDR1 SGHRS, CDR2 YFSETQ. The CDR3 runs 15 residues. Between the trimmed V and J ends, which lost 0 bases and 2 bases, there was a span of 12 bases. The CDR3 sequence: CASSLVASATYEQYF. CDR3 bases: TGCGCCAGCAGCTTGGTGGCTAGCGCAACCTACGAGCAGTACTTC.